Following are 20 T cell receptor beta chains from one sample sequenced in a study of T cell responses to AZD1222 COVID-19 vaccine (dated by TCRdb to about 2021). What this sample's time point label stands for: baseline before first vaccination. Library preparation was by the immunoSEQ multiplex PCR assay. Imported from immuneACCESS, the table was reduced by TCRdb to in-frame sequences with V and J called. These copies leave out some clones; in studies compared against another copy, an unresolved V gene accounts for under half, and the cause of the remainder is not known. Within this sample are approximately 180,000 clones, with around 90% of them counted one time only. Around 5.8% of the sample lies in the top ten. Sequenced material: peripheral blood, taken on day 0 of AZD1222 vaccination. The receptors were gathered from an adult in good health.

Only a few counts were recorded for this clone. The CDR3 loop is CASSRDTPHEQYF. As DNA, the CDR3 is TGTGCCAGCAGCCGGGACACCCCCCACGAGCAGTACTTC. The chain couples TRBV2 to TRBJ2-7, with D perhaps matching TRBD1 (6 bases). The ends were cut back, 6 bases at V and 5 bases at J, with 14 bases in the middle. Germline assignment: CDR1 SNHLY and CDR2 FYNNEI. This CDR3 comprises 13 residues.

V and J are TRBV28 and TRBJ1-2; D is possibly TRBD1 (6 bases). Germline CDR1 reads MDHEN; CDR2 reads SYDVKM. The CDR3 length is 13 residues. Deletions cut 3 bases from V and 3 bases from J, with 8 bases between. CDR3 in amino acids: CASSLGADYGYTF. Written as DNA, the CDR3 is TGTGCCAGCAGTTTGGGGGCAGACTATGGCTACACCTTC.

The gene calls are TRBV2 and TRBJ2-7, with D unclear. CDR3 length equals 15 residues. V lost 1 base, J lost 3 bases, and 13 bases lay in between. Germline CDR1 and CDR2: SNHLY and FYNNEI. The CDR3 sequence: CASSEGAGDYYEQYF. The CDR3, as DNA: TGTGCCAGCAGTGAAGGGGCAGGCGATTACTACGAGCAGTACTTC.

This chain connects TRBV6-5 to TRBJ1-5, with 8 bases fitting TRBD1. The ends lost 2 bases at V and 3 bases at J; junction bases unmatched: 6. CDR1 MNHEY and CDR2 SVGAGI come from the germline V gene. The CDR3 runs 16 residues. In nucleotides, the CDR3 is TGTGCCAGCAGTTACGCCAGGACAGGGAACAATCAGCCCCAGCATTTT. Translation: CASSYARTGNNQPQHF.

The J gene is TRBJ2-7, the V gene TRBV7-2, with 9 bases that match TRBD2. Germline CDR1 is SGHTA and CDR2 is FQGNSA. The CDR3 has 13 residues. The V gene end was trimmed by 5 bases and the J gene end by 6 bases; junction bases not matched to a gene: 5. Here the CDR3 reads CASSEGLAFEQYF. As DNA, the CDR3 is TGTGCCAGCAGCGAAGGACTAGCGTTCGAGCAGTACTTC.

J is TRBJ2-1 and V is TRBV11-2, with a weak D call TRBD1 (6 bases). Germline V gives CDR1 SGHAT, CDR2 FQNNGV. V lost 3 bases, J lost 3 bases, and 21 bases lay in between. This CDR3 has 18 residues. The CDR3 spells CASSFGGQSNRRYNEQFF. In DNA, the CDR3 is TGTGCCAGCAGCTTCGGTGGACAGTCGAATCGGCGCTACAATGAGCAGTTCTTC.

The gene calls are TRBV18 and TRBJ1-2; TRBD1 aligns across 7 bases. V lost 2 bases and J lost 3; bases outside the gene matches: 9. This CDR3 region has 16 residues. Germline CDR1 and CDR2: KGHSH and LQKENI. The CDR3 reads CASSPTTGQTYYGYTF. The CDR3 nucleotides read TGTGCCAGCTCACCAACCACGGGACAGACTTACTATGGCTACACCTTC.

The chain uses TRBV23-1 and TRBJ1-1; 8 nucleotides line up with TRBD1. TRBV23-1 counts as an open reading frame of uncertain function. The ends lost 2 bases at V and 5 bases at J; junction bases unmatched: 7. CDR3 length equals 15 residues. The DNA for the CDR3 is TGCGCCAGCAGTCAAATCGGACAGGGCGGTACTGAAGCTTTCTTT. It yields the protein CASSQIGQGGTEAFF.

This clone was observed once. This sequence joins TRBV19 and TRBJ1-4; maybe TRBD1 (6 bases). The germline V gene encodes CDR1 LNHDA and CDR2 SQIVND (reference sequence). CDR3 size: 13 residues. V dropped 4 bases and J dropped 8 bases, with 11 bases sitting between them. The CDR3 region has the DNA TGTGCCAGTAGTAAACAGGGTATGGAAAAACTGTTTTTT. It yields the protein CASSKQGMEKLFF.

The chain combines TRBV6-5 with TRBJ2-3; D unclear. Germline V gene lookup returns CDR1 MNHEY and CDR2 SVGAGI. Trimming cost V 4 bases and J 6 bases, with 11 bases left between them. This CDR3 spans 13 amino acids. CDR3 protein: CASSSLTTDTQYF. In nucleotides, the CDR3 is TGTGCCAGCAGTTCGCTCACCACGGATACGCAGTATTTT.

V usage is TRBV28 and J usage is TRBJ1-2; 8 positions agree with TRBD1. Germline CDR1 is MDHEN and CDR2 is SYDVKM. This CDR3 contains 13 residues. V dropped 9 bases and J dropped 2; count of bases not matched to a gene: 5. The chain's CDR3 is CASQGARNYGYTF. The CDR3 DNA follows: TGTGCCAGTCAGGGGGCGCGGAACTATGGCTACACCTTC.

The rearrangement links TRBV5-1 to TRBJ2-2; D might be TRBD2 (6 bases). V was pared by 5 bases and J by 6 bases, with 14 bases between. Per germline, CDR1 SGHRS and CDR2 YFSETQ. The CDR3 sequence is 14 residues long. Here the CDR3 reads CASRTAGLAGELFF. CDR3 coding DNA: TGCGCCAGCAGAACGGCGGGGTTGGCCGGGGAGCTGTTTTTT.

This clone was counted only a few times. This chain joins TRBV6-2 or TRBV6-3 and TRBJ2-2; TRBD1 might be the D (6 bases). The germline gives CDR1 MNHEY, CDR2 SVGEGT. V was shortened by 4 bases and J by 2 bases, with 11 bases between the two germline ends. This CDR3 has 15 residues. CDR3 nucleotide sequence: TGTGCCAGCAGTTTCGGGACAATTAACACCGGGGAGCTGTTTTTT. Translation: CASSFGTINTGELFF.

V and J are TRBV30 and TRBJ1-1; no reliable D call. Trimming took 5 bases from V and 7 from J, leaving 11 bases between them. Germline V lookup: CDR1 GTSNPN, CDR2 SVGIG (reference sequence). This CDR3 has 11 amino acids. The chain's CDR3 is CAWGRTDEAFF. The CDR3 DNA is TGTGCCTGGGGGCGGACGGATGAAGCTTTCTTT.

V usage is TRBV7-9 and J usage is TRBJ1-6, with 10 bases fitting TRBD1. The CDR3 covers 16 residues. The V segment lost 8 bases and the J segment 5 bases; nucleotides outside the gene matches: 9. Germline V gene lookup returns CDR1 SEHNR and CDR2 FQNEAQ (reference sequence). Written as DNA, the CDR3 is TGTGCCAGCGGTGGTCTAGGGACAGGGGATAATTCACCCCTCCACTTT. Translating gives CASGGLGTGDNSPLHF.

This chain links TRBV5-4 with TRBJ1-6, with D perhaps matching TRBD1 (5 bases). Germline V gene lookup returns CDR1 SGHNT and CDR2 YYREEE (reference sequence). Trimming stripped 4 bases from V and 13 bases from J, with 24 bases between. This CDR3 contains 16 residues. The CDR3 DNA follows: TGTGCCAGCAGCCCCTCGCAGGGCGGGGTTGGGGTGCCCCTCCACTTT. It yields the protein CASSPSQGGVGVPLHF.

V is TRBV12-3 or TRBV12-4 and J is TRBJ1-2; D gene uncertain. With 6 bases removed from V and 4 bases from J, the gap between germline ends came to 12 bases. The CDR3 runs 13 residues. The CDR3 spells CASRPGSLYGYTF. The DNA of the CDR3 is TGTGCCAGCAGGCCAGGATCCCTCTATGGCTACACCTTC.

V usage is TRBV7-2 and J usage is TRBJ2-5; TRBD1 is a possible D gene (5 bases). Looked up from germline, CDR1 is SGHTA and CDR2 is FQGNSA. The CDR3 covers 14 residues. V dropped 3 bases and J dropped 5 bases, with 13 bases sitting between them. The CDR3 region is CASSLGLGPETQYF. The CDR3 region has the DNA TGTGCCAGCAGCTTGGGGCTGGGTCCGGAGACCCAGTACTTC.

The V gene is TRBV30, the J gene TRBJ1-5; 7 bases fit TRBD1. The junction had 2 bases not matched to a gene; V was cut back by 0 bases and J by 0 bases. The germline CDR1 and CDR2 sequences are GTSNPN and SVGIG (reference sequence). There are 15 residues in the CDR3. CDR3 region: CAWSVRGLSNQPQHF. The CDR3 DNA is TGTGCCTGGAGTGTAAGGGGGCTTAGCAATCAGCCCCAGCATTTT.

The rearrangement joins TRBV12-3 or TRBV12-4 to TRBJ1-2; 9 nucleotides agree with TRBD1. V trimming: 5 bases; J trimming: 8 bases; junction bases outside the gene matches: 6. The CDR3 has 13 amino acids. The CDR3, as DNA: TGTGCCAGCAGTACGGGACAGGGATACGGCTACACCTTC. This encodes CASSTGQGYGYTF.